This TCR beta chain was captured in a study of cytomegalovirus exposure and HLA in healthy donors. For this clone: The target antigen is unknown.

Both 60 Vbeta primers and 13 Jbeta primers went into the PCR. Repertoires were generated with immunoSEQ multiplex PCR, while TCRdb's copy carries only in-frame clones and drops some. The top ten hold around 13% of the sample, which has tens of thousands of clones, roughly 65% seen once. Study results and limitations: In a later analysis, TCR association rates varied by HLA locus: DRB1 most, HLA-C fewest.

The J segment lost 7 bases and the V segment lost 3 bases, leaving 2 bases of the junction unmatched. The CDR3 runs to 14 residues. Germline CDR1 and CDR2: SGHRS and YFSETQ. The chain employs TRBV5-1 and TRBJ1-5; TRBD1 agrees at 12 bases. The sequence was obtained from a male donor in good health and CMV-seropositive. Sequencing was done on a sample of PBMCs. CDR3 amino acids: CASSSGTGGQPQHF. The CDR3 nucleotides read TGCGCCAGCAGCTCCGGGACAGGGGGCCAGCCCCAGCATTTT.